A selection of T cell receptor beta chains follows, all from one sample in a study of blood T cell repertoires in COVID-19. This table comes from immunoSEQ multiplex PCR, and its TCRdb copy is limited to in-frame clones, with some not included. This table holds around 180,000 clones, less than 85% found once. The source material was peripheral blood. The receptors stem from a human donor in a cohort sampled during active COVID-19. Both conserved end residues are part of each CDR3. D genes are given only for firm matches. The size of a clone is reported for some rows only, either as once, few or many, or as a class for expanded clones.

abundance	j_gene	d_gene	v_gene	len	CDR3aa	CDR3nt
NA	TRBJ2-3	NA	TRBV7-6	13	CASSPKNTDTQYF	TGTGCCAGCAGCCCAAAAAACACAGATACGCAGTATTTT
NA	TRBJ1-1	TRBD1	TRBV19	13	CASSIDRGTAAFF	TGTGCCAGTAGTATAGATCGGGGGACAGCTGCTTTCTTT
NA	TRBJ2-3	TRBD2	TRBV5-1	15	CASSLVAGGPDTQYF	TGCGCCAGCAGCTTGGTTGCGGGGGGGCCAGATACGCAGTATTTT
few	TRBJ2-7	NA	TRBV3-1/TRBV3-2	13	CASSQRGSYEQYF	TGTGCCAGCAGCCAAAGAGGTTCCTACGAGCAGTACTTC
once	TRBJ2-3	TRBD2	TRBV30	16	CAWSVPLRGGLDTQYF	TGTGCCTGGAGTGTCCCGTTGCGGGGGGGCTTAGATACGCAGTATTTT
NA	TRBJ2-6	NA	TRBV12-2	18	CASRLKNEGEAGANVLTF	TGTGCAAGTCGCTTAAAAAACGAGGGGGAAGCTGGGGCCAACGTCCTGACTTTC
NA	TRBJ2-7	NA	TRBV3-1/TRBV3-2	15	CASSQLRLVFNEQYF	TGTGCCAGCAGCCAACTCCGACTAGTATTCAACGAGCAGTACTTC
NA	TRBJ1-1	NA	TRBV19	18	CASSTPPRHSPMNTEAFF	TGTGCCAGTAGTACCCCGCCTCGACATTCTCCTATGAACACTGAAGCTTTCTTT
NA	TRBJ2-1	TRBD2	TRBV4-1	17	CASSQEGSSGGANEQFF	TGCGCCAGCAGCCAAGAGGGGTCTAGCGGGGGGGCCAATGAGCAGTTCTTC
NA	TRBJ2-3	NA	TRBV9	14	CASSVGRWSDTQYF	TGTGCCAGCAGCGTAGGGAGGTGGTCAGATACGCAGTATTTT
few	TRBJ2-7	NA	TRBV19	15	CASSIADRTSYEQYF	TGTGCCAGTAGTATAGCAGACAGGACCTCCTACGAGCAGTACTTC
NA	TRBJ2-1	TRBD1	TRBV10-3	16	CAIREGTGGSYNEQFF	TGTGCCATCAGGGAAGGCACAGGGGGCTCCTACAATGAGCAGTTCTTC
once	TRBJ2-5	TRBD2	TRBV7-2	16	CASSLDMSGAQETQYF	TGTGCCAGCAGCTTAGATATGAGCGGGGCTCAAGAGACCCAGTACTTC
few	TRBJ2-2	NA	TRBV30	14	CAQGGSGDTGELFF	TGTGCCCAAGGAGGTTCAGGGGACACCGGGGAGCTGTTTTTT
NA	TRBJ2-2	NA	TRBV2	15	CASRKGAGRTGELFF	TGTGCCAGCAGGAAAGGGGCGGGGCGGACCGGGGAGCTGTTTTTT
NA	TRBJ1-5	TRBD1	TRBV7-2	17	CASSLVGQGPSHQPQHF	TGTGCCAGCAGCTTAGTCGGACAGGGGCCCTCCCATCAGCCCCAGCATTTT
once	TRBJ1-5	NA	TRBV24-1	15	CATSEHRNSNQPQHF	TGTGCCACCAGTGAGCACAGGAATAGCAATCAGCCCCAGCATTTT
NA	TRBJ2-5	TRBD2	TRBV5-1	14	CASSQGGVGETQYF	TGCGCCAGCAGCCAGGGAGGGGTTGGAGAGACCCAGTACTTC
NA	TRBJ2-7	TRBD1	TRBV25-1	13	CASLDRWNYEQYF	TGTGCCAGCCTGGACAGGTGGAACTACGAGCAGTACTTC
NA	TRBJ2-1	TRBD2	TRBV5-1	14	CASSISGGEDEQFF	TGCGCCAGCAGCATTAGCGGGGGGGAAGATGAGCAGTTCTTC
NA	TRBJ1-4	NA	TRBV4-1	12	CASSQVYEKLFF	TGCGCCAGCAGCCAAGTATATGAAAAACTGTTTTTT
once	TRBJ2-3	TRBD2	TRBV7-8	17	CASSLIVPSGNTDTQYF	TGTGCCAGCAGCTTAATCGTTCCTAGCGGCAACACAGATACGCAGTATTTT
NA	TRBJ2-6	NA	TRBV5-1	16	CASSLAWPSGANVLTF	TGCGCCAGCAGCTTGGCCTGGCCGTCTGGGGCCAACGTCCTGACTTTC
once	TRBJ2-1	TRBD2	TRBV7-9	16	CASSLGSGGAGNEQFF	TGTGCCAGCAGCTTAGGGAGCGGGGGGGCCGGTAATGAGCAGTTCTTC
NA	TRBJ2-2	NA	TRBV6-6	14	CASFPGGPLGELFF	TGTGCCAGCTTCCCCGGGGGGCCCTTGGGGGAGCTGTTTTTT
NA	TRBJ2-1	TRBD2	TRBV5-1	16	CASSAVGGAVYNEQFF	TGCGCCAGCAGCGCGGTCGGGGGGGCTGTCTACAATGAGCAGTTCTTC
NA	TRBJ1-2	NA	TRBV28	13	CASSLSGRDGYTF	TGTGCCAGCAGTTTAAGTGGCCGGGATGGCTACACCTTC
few	TRBJ2-1	TRBD2	TRBV3-1/TRBV3-2	18	CASSQGVERGYILSEQFF	TGTGCCAGCAGCCAAGGTGTCGAGCGGGGGTATATACTCAGTGAGCAGTTCTTC
NA	TRBJ2-1	NA	TRBV28	13	CASSFLGVNEQFF	TGTGCCAGCAGTTTTCTCGGAGTCAATGAGCAGTTCTTC